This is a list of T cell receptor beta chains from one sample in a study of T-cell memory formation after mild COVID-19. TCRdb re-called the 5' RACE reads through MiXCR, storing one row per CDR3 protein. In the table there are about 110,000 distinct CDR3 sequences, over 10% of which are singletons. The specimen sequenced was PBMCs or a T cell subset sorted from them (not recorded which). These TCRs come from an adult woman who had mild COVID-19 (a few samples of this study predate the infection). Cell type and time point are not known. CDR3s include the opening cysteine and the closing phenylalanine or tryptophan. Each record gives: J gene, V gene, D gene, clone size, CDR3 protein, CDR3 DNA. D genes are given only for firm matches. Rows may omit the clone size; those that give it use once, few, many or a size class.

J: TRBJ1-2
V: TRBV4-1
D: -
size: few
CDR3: CASSPPGFGGYTF
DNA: TGCGCCAGCAGCCCGCCCGGATTCGGCGGCTACACCTTC

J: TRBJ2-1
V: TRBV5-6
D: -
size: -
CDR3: CASSLGAGRNEQFF
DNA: TGTGCCAGCAGCTTGGGAGCAGGGAGGAATGAGCAGTTCTTC

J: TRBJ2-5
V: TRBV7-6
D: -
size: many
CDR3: CASSLARERTQYF
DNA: TGTGCCAGCAGCTTGGCACGGGAGCGGACCCAGTACTTC

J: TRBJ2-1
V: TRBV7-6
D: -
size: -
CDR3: CASSFAGLSSYNEQFF
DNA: TGTGCCAGCAGCTTTGCGGGACTGAGCTCCTACAATGAGCAGTTCTTC

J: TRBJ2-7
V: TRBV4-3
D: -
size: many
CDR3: CASSQERPRGAYEQYF
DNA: TGCGCCAGCAGCCAAGAACGACCTAGGGGAGCCTACGAGCAGTACTTC

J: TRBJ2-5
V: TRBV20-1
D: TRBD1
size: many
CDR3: CSARDGTDQETQYF
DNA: TGCAGTGCTAGAGACGGGACAGACCAAGAGACCCAGTACTTC

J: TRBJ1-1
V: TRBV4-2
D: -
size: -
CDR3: CASSHDSGNTEAFF
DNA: TGTGCCAGCAGCCACGACTCAGGGAACACTGAAGCTTTCTTT

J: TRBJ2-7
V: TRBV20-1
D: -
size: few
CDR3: CSARVRTDYEQYF
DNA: TGCAGTGCTAGAGTACGGACCGACTACGAGCAGTACTTC

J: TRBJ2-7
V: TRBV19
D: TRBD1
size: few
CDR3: CASSGQGESEQYF
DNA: TGTGCCAGCTCGGGACAGGGAGAATCCGAGCAGTACTTC

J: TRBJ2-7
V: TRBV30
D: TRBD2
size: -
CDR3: CAGNLGTSGVDGYF
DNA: TGTGCCGGTAATCTGGGGACTAGCGGCGTGGATGGTTACTTC

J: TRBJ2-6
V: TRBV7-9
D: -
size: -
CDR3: CASSLVAGPGANVLTF
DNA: TGTGCCAGCAGCTTAGTGGCTGGGCCTGGGGCCAACGTCCTGACTTTC

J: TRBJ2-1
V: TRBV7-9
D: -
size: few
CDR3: CASRPPAGRANEQFF
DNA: TGTGCCAGCAGACCTCCGGCCGGGAGAGCCAATGAGCAGTTCTTC

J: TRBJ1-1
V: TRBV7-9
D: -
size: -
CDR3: CASSFPGGPNTEAFF
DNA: TGTGCCAGCAGCTTCCCTGGGGGCCCAAACACTGAAGCTTTCTTT

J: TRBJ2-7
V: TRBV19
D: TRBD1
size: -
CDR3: CASSIAGDRAYF
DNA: TGTGCCAGTAGTATAGCCGGGGACAGGGCATACTTC

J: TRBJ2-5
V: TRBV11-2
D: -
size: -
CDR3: CASSLGSGEETQYF
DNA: TGTGCCAGCAGCTTAGGGTCAGGGGAAGAGACCCAGTACTTC

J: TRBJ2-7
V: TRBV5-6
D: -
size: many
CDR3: CASSLAGTSYEQYF
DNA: TGTGCCAGCAGCTTGGCAGGGACTTCCTACGAGCAGTACTTC

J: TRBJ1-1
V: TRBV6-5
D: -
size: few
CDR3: CASSPLQTGPGDTEAFF
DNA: TGTGCCAGCAGTCCACTCCAGACAGGCCCGGGGGACACTGAAGCTTTCTTT

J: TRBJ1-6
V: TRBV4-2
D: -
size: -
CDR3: CASSQAGISSGNSPLHF
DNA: TGTGCCAGCAGCCAAGCAGGGATAAGTTCGGGAAATTCACCCCTCCACTTT

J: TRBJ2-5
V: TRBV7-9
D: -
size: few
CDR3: CASSFSVQETQYF
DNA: TGTGCCAGCAGCTTCTCCGTACAAGAGACCCAGTACTTC

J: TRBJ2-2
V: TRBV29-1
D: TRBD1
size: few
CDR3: CSVGQGAELFF
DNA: TGCAGCGTTGGGCAGGGGGCTGAGCTGTTTTTT

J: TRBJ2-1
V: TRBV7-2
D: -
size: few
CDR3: CASRSTGADSQFF
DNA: TGTGCCAGCAGGTCCACCGGGGCCGACTCCCAATTCTTC

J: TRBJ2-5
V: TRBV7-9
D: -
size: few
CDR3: CASSLAGYGHRETQYF
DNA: TGTGCCAGCAGCTTAGCTGGGTATGGGCACCGGGAGACCCAGTACTTC

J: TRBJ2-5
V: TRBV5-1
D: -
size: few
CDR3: CASSLVEHQETQYF
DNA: TGCGCCAGCAGCTTGGTGGAGCACCAAGAGACCCAGTACTTC

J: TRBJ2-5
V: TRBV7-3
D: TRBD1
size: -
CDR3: CASSSGQGEETQYF
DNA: TGTGCCAGCAGCTCCGGACAGGGGGAAGAGACCCAGTACTTC

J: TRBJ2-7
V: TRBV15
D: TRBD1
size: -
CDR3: CATSRTGRYEQYF
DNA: TGTGCCACCAGCAGGACAGGGCGGTACGAGCAGTACTTC

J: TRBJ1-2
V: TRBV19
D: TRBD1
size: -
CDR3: CASSTPSVDRGNGYTF
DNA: TGTGCCAGTAGTACCCCCTCCGTGGACAGGGGGAATGGCTACACCTTC

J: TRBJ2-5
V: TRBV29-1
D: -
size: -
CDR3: CSVRKLQETQYF
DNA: TGCAGCGTCCGTAAACTTCAAGAGACCCAGTACTTC

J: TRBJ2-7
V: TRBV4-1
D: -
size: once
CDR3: CASSQGGTYEQYF
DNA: TGCGCCAGCAGCCAAGGAGGGACCTACGAGCAGTACTTC

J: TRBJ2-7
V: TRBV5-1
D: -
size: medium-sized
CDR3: CASSLAGFSYEQYF
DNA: TGCGCCAGCAGCTTGGCCGGCTTCTCCTACGAGCAGTACTTC

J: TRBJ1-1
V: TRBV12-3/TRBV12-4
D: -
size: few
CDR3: CASNPFTGNF
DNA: TGTGCCAGCAACCCTTTTACAGGTAACTTT

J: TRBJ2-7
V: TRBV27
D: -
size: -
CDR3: CASSLFSRLLYEQYF
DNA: TGTGCCAGCAGTTTATTCTCCAGGCTGCTCTACGAGCAGTACTTC